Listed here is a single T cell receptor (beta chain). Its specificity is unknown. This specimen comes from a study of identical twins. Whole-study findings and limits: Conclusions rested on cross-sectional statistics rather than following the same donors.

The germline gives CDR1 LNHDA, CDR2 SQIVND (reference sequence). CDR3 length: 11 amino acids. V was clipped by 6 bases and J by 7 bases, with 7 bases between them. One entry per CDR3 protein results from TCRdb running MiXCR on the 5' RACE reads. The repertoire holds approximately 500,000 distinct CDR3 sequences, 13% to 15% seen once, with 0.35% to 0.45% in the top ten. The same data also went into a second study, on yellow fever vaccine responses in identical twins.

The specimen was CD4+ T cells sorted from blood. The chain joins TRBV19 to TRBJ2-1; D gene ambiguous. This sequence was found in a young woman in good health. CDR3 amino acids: CASRLRNEQFF. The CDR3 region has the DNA TGTGCCAGTAGATTGAGGAATGAGCAGTTCTTC.